This T cell receptor beta chain came from a study of PD-1 blockade in classical Hodgkin lymphoma. Study-wide results and limits: The study found complete responders had baseline diversity similar to newly diagnosed patients.

The time point denotes: cycle 4 day 1 (C4D1), after 5 to 7 weeks of nivolumab. All the patients suffered relapse after autologous stem cell transplantation, and brentuximab vedotin exposure differed. Sequencing was performed with immunoSEQ multiplex PCR; in TCRdb, only in-frame clones are kept and a portion is missing. The table includes around 19,000 clones, more than 75% detected once. A word on this clone: Its antigen is still unknown.

The sample here was peripheral blood mononuclear cells (PBMCs), taken before the fourth cycle of nivolumab. The clonotype originates from a human donor with classical Hodgkin lymphoma.

CDR3 in amino acids: CASSFRGNEQFF. CDR3 coding DNA: TGTGCCAGCAGTTTCCGGGGGAATGAGCAGTTCTTC. This sequence joins TRBV27 and TRBJ2-1, with D tentatively TRBD2 (6 bases). V gave up 3 bases and J gave up 7 bases, with 7 bases separating them. The CDR3 length is 12 residues. CDR1 is MNHEY and CDR2 is SMNVEV in the germline V gene (reference sequence).